This TCR beta chain was identified in a study of blood T cell repertoires in COVID-19. The CDR3 consists of 14 residues. Trimming removed 7 bases at V and 3 bases at J, with 16 bases between. Germline-derived CDR1 and CDR2 are MNHEY and SVGAGI. Profiling relied on immunoSEQ multiplex PCR, and the TCRdb table lists in-frame clones only, not all of them. Altogether approximately 470,000 clones are present, 75% to 90% being singletons, with the ten largest covering about 3%. The rearrangement links TRBV6-5 to TRBJ2-7; maybe TRBD2 (6 bases). The TCR originated in a human donor in a cohort sampled during active COVID-19. The sample taken for sequencing was peripheral blood. CDR3 sequence: CASTRGGNIYEQYF. Written as DNA, the CDR3 is TGTGCCAGCACGCGTGGGGGGAACATCTACGAGCAGTACTTC.